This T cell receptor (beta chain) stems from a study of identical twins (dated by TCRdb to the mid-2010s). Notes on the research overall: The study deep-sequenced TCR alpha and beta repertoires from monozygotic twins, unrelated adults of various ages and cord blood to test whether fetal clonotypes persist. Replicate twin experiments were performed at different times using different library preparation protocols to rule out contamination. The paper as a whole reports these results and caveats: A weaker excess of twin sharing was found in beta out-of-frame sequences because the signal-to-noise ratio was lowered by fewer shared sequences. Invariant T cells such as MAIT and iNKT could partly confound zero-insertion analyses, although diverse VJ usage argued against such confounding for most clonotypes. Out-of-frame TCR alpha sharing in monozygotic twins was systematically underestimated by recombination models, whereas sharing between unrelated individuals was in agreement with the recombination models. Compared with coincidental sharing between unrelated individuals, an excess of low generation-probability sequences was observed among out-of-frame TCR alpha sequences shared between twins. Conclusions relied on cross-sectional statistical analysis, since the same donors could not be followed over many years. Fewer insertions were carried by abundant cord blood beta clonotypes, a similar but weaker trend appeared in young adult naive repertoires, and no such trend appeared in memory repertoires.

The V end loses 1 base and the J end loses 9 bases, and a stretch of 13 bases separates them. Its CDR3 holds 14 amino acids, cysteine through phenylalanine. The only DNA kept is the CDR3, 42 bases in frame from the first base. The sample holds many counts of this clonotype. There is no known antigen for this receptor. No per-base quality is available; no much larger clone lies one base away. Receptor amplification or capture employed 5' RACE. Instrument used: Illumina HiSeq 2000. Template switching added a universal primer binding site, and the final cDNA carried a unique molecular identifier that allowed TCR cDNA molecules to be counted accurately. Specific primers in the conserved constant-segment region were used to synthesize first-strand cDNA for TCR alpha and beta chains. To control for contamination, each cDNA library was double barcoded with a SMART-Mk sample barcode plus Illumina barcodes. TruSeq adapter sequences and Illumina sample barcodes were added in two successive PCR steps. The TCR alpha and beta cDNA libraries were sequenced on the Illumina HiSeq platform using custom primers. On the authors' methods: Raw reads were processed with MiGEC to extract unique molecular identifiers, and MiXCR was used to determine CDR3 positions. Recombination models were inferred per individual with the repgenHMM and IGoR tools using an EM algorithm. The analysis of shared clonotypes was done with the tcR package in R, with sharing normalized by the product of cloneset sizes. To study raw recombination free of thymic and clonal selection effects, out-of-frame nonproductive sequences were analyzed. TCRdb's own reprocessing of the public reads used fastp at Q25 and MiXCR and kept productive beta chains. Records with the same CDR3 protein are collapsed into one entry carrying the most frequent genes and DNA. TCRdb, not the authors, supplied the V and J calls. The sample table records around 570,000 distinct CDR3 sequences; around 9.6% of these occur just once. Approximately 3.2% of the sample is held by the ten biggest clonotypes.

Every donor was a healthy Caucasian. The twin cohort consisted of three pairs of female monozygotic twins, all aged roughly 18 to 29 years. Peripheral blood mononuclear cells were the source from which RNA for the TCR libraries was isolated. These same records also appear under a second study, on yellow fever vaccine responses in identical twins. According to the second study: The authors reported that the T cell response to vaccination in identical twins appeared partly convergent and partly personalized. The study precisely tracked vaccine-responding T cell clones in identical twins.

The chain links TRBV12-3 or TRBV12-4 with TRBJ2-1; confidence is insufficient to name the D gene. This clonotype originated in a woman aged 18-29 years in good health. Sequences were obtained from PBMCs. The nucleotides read TGTGCCAGCAGTTTAGTCCGCGACTCCACTGAGCAGTTCTTC. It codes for CASSLVRDSTEQFF.